These 30 T cell receptor beta chains were sequenced from one sample in a study of blood T cells in healthy people across ages. A J-beta primer mix and a sample-barcoded 5' primer were used in a second PCR of about 6 to 12 cycles. TCRdb independently ran MiXCR on the 5' RACE reads; one entry per CDR3 protein. The data hold approximately 1.5 million distinct CDR3 sequences, with approximately 42% observed a single time. Sequencing was performed on blood. These receptors came from a woman under 30 in good health.

This clonotype was picked up many times. The chain carries TRBV2 and TRBJ2-3; possible D gene TRBD2, 5 bases. The germline gives CDR1 SNHLY, CDR2 FYNNEI. This CDR3 contains 13 residues. Deletions cut 4 bases from V and 2 bases from J, with 7 bases between. The CDR3 loop is CASSGLATDTQYF. The CDR3 nucleotides are TGTGCCAGCAGTGGTCTAGCCACAGATACGCAGTATTTT.

V usage is TRBV20-1 and J usage is TRBJ1-4; D gene uncertain. The V end was cut by 6 bases, the J end by 1 base, with 12 bases between. The CDR3 sequence is 14 residues long. Germline values: CDR1 DFQATT, CDR2 SNEGSKA (reference sequence). CDR3 nucleotide sequence: TGCAGTGCAGGGTCTCGGGGAACTAATGAAAAACTGTTTTTT. Its translation: CSAGSRGTNEKLFF.

This clonotype was observed a handful of times. The CDR3 loop reads CASSPMTSAHEQYF. The CDR3 bases are TGTGCCAGCAGTCCGATGACTAGCGCTCACGAGCAGTACTTC. The gene calls are TRBV27 and TRBJ2-7; 8 bases line up with TRBD2. The germline V gene has CDR1 MNHEY and CDR2 SMNVEV (reference sequence). This CDR3 is built from 14 residues. V was pared by 5 bases and J by 5 bases, with 8 bases of the junction left unmatched.

The V call is TRBV12-5, the J call TRBJ1-6; unclear D gene. The CDR3 contains 14 residues. The germline gives CDR1 LGHNT, CDR2 FRNRAP. Trimming took off 3 bases at V and 6 bases at J, with 9 bases between the two ends. The CDR3 sequence is CASGFMRINSPLHF. CDR3 sequence (DNA): TGTGCTAGTGGTTTTATGAGAATTAATTCACCCCTCCACTTT.

The chain has TRBV29-1 and TRBJ2-5; tentative D call: TRBD2 (6 bases). The V and J ends lost 5 bases and 3 bases respectively, with 10 bases between them. Germline V gene lookup returns CDR1 SQVTM and CDR2 ANQGSEA. The CDR3 consists of 12 residues. The CDR3 sequence: CSVRPGEETQYF. The CDR3 region has the DNA TGCAGCGTTAGACCGGGGGAAGAGACCCAGTACTTC.

In the case of this clonotype: A junction boundary mismatches the germline segment, possibly from a read error. The chain couples TRBV12-3 or TRBV12-4 to TRBJ2-3; D gene uncertain. The CDR3 consists of 11 residues. The CDR3 nucleotides are TGTGCCAGCAGAGGCACAGATACGCGGTATTTT. Amino acid sequence: CASRGTDTRYF.

This clonotype has ten or more counts. V gene TRBV15 combines with J gene TRBJ2-5; maybe TRBD2 (5 bases). The CDR3 is made up of 15 amino acids. With 0 bases removed from V and 2 bases from J, the gap between germline ends came to 10 bases. Germline V CDR1 and CDR2: LNHNV, YYDKDF (reference sequence). The DNA of the CDR3 is TGTGCCACCAGCAGAGATCGCACTAGTCAAGAGACCCAGTACTTC. It yields the protein CATSRDRTSQETQYF.

The CDR3 protein is CSARQEIPVRTDTQYF. CDR3 DNA: TGCAGTGCTAGACAGGAGATACCAGTCCGCACAGATACGCAGTATTTT. This rearrangement joins TRBV20-1 to TRBJ2-3; D unresolved. Germline CDR1 reads DFQATT; CDR2 reads SNEGSKA (reference sequence). Trimming removed 2 bases at V and 1 base at J, with 16 bases between. The CDR3 extends over 16 amino acids.

This clonotype was counted only a few times. This chain uses TRBV12-3 or TRBV12-4 with TRBJ1-5; TRBD1 matches 7 bases. CDR3 size: 14 residues. Trimming took 3 bases from V and 6 from J; bases not matched to a gene: 5. The CDR3 DNA is TGTGCCAGCAGTTTGAAGACAGGGACTCAGCCCCAGCATTTT. It encodes CASSLKTGTQPQHF.

CDR3 DNA: TGTGCCAGCAGTTACATTGGGGACGAGCAGTACTTC. It is translated as CASSYIGDEQYF. The chain combines TRBV6-5 with TRBJ2-7; D uncertain. V was trimmed by 2 bases and J by 5 bases, leaving 7 bases between them. Germline CDR1 and CDR2: MNHEY and SVGAGI. The CDR3 is made up of 12 amino acids.

The chain has TRBV5-1 and TRBJ1-4; D remains unclear. Per the germline V gene, CDR1 is SGHRS and CDR2 is YFSETQ. V lost 0 bases and J 3 bases, leaving 6 bases between the germline ends. The CDR3 covers 14 residues. CDR3 DNA sequence: TGCGCCAGCAGCTTGGGTGTTTCTAATGAAAAACTGTTTTTT. It specifies CASSLGVSNEKLFF.

This clonotype was recorded many times. This chain joins TRBV29-1 and TRBJ1-2; D uncertain. This CDR3 contains 9 residues. Trimming stripped 6 bases from V and 7 bases from J, with 6 bases between. Germline V CDR1 and CDR2: SQVTM, ANQGSEA. CDR3 in amino acids: CSVEGGYTF. CDR3 DNA: TGCAGCGTCGAGGGTGGCTACACCTTC.

This clonotype turned up a few times. This chain links TRBV27 with TRBJ2-1; possibly TRBD1 for D (6 bases). Trimming took 4 bases from V and 9 from J, leaving 19 bases between them. The CDR3 is 15 residues long. Germline V gene data show CDR1 as MNHEY and CDR2 as SMNVEV (reference sequence). CDR3 DNA sequence: TGTGCCAGCAGTTATGGGCAGGGGTCCAACGGTGAGCAGTTCTTC. Its translation is CASSYGQGSNGEQFF.

The rearrangement joins TRBV12-3 or TRBV12-4 to TRBJ1-1; D is unclear. The CDR3 contains 15 residues. With 5 bases removed from V and 6 bases from J, the gap between germline ends came to 19 bases. CDR3 sequence reads: CASSPIGQVGAEAFF. In nucleotides, the CDR3 is TGTGCCAGCAGTCCAATAGGGCAGGTAGGCGCTGAAGCTTTCTTT.

This clonotype was counted between two and nine times. The gene calls are TRBV7-9 and TRBJ2-3; 10 bases line up with TRBD1. Germline CDR1 reads SEHNR; CDR2 reads FQNEAQ (reference sequence). V lost 6 bases, J lost 2 bases, and 2 bases stayed unmatched. The CDR3 runs 14 residues. CDR3 region: CASRGQGVTDTQYF. In nucleotides, the CDR3 is TGTGCCAGCAGAGGACAGGGGGTCACAGATACGCAGTATTTT.

The V gene is TRBV12-3 or TRBV12-4, the J gene TRBJ2-3, with 9 nucleotides matching TRBD2. Unmatched junction bases numbered 9, after V lost 6 bases and J lost 5 bases. This CDR3 contains 15 residues. The CDR3 bases are TGTGCCAGCAGAAGACGGGCGGGGGGGATAGATACGCAGTATTTT. It translates to CASRRRAGGIDTQYF.

Details on this clonotype: One junction end disagrees with the germline gene, perhaps due to a read error. V gene TRBV12-5 combines with J gene TRBJ2-1; D not certain. The CDR3 is made up of 10 amino acids. The germline V gene encodes CDR1 LGHNT and CDR2 FRNRAP. CDR3 nucleotide sequence: TGTCCTAGTGGTTTGGTTGAGCAGTTCTTC. This sequence encodes CPSGLVEQFF.

The V gene is TRBV12-3 or TRBV12-4, the J gene TRBJ2-1, with 11 bases matching TRBD1. The tail of the sequence fits TRBJ2-7 better, so the J call may be wrong. The CDR3 consists of 15 residues. The CDR3 protein is CASSAGQGAINEQYF. Written as DNA, the CDR3 is TGTGCCAGCAGTGCTGGACAGGGGGCGATCAATGAGCAGTACTTC.

In this sample, this clonotype turned up a few times. J is TRBJ1-5 and V is TRBV30, with a weak D call TRBD1 (5 bases). Germline loops: CDR1 GTSNPN, CDR2 SVGIG (reference sequence). The CDR3 has 14 amino acids. V lost 3 bases and J 2 bases, leaving 11 bases between the germline ends. The CDR3 protein is CAWSPQGGNQPQHF. Here the CDR3 DNA reads TGTGCCTGGAGCCCGCAGGGTGGCAATCAGCCCCAGCATTTT.

The chain uses TRBV4-3 and TRBJ2-7, with 7 positions matching TRBD2. The CDR3 spans 15 residues. Germline trimming cut 0 bases from V and 2 bases from J; bases unmatched to any gene: 4. The germline gives CDR1 LGHNA, CDR2 YSLEER. In nucleotides, the CDR3 is TGCGCCAGCAGCCAAGATGCACTAGCGACCTACGAGCAGTACTTC. Encoded protein: CASSQDALATYEQYF.

The V gene is TRBV5-1, the J gene TRBJ2-1; perhaps TRBD2 as D (6 bases). This CDR3 spans 14 amino acids. Trimming took 6 bases from V and 6 from J, leaving 16 bases between them. Germline CDR1 SGHRS, CDR2 YFSETQ. In DNA, the CDR3 is TGCGCCAGCATGGGCGGGACCGGGCGCAATGAGCAGTTCTTC. Translation: CASMGGTGRNEQFF.

CDR3 DNA: TGTGCCAGCGGAGGGGGGTGCGAGCAGTACTTC. Amino acid sequence: CASGGGCEQYF. V gene TRBV12-3 or TRBV12-4 combines with J gene TRBJ2-7; D is tentatively TRBD1 or TRBD2 (6 bases each). This CDR3 spans 11 amino acids. With 8 bases removed from V and 6 bases from J, the gap between germline ends came to 11 bases.

V and J are TRBV5-1 and TRBJ2-3, with 8 bases identical to TRBD2. Germline V CDR1 and CDR2: SGHRS, YFSETQ. V was clipped by 4 bases and J by 5 bases; unmatched bases: 9. This CDR3 has 15 amino acids. The CDR3 reads CASSPRGGDLDTQYF. DNA for the CDR3: TGCGCCAGCAGCCCACGGGGGGGTGATTTAGATACGCAGTATTTT.

Here the CDR3 reads CASSQGQSMNTEAFF. For the CDR3, the DNA is TGTGCCAGCAGCCAGGGACAGTCCATGAACACTGAAGCTTTCTTT. V is TRBV14 and J is TRBJ1-1; 7 nucleotides align to TRBD1. The germline V gene encodes CDR1 SGHDN and CDR2 FVKESK. Trimming at V came to 3 bases and at J to 0 bases, leaving 4 bases not matched to a gene. This CDR3 has 15 amino acids.

This clonotype has more than one count but fewer than ten. The chain is built from TRBV3-1 and TRBJ1-2, with D maybe TRBD1 (5 bases). Germline V gene lookup returns CDR1 LGHDT and CDR2 YNNKEL (reference sequence). CDR3 size: 14 residues. The germline V and J ends were trimmed by 1 base and 7 bases, with 13 bases remaining between them. This CDR3 is CASSQGDGAFGYTF. In DNA form, the CDR3 reads TGTGCCAGCAGCCAAGGGGATGGGGCGTTTGGCTACACCTTC.

J is TRBJ2-7 and V is TRBV5-1; D may be TRBD1 (7 bases). V lost 0 bases and J 3 bases, leaving 22 bases between the germline ends. Germline CDR1 SGHRS, CDR2 YFSETQ. The CDR3 spans 18 residues. Here the CDR3 reads CASSLAGYLEGAFYEQYF. The DNA of the CDR3 is TGCGCCAGCAGCTTGGCCGGGTATTTGGAGGGGGCTTTCTACGAGCAGTACTTC.

The chain employs TRBV3-1 and TRBJ2-3; D is undetermined. Trimming shortened V by 4 bases and J by 2 bases, and 13 bases separated the two germline ends. The CDR3 is 15 amino acids. Germline V gene data show CDR1 as LGHDT and CDR2 as YNNKEL (reference sequence). The CDR3 spells CASSRILTPTDTQYF. CDR3 sequence (DNA): TGTGCCAGCAGCCGGATCCTTACCCCCACAGATACGCAGTATTTT.

Only one count was recorded for this clonotype. This chain links TRBV7-9 with TRBJ2-7; D unclear. CDR3 size: 16 residues. Germline loops: CDR1 SEHNR, CDR2 FQNEAQ (reference sequence). The V and J ends lost 5 bases and 3 bases respectively, with 20 bases between them. The CDR3: CASSKGRRPARYEQYF. DNA for the CDR3: TGTGCCAGCAGCAAAGGACGGCGCCCAGCTCGCTACGAGCAGTACTTC. Full variable domain (remainder filled in from reference TRBV7-9 and TRBJ2-7): DTGVSQNPRHKITKRGQNVTFRCDPISEHNRLYWYRQTLGQGPEFLTYFQNEAQLEKSRLLSDRFSAERPKGSFSTLEIQRTEQGDSAMYLCASSKGRRPARYEQYFGPGTRLTVT.

This rearrangement joins TRBV5-1 to TRBJ2-3; the match to TRBD2 covers 9 bases. Germline trimming cut 4 bases from V and 5 bases from J; bases unmatched to any gene: 11. Germline CDR1 SGHRS, CDR2 YFSETQ. The CDR3 spans 16 residues. In nucleotides, the CDR3 is TGCGCCAGCAGCCCTCGACTAGCGGCCAGTGGAGATACGCAGTATTTT. It codes for CASSPRLAASGDTQYF.

J is TRBJ1-2 and V is TRBV9; 8 positions match TRBD1. CDR3 length: 16 amino acids. Germline assignment: CDR1 SGDLS and CDR2 YYNGEE. After removal of 3 bases from V and 4 bases from J, the junction contained 11 bases not matched to a gene. The CDR3 region has the DNA TGTGCCAGCAGCGCGGGCCCCGGACAGGGAATCTATGGCTACACCTTC. Amino acids: CASSAGPGQGIYGYTF.